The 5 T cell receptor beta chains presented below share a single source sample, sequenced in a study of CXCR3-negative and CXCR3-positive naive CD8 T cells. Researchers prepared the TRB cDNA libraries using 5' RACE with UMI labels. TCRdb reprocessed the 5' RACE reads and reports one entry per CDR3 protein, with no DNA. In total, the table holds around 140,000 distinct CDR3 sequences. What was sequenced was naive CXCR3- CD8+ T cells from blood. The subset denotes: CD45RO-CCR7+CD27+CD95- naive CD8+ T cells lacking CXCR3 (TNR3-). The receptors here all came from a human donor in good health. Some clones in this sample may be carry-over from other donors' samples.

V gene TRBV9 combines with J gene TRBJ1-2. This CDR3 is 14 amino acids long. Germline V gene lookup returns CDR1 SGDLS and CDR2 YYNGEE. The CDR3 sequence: CASSVDGMVRRYTF. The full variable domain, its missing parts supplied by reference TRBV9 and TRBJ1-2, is DSGVTQTPKHLITATGQRVTLRCSPRSGDLSVYWYQQSLDQGLQFLIQYYNGEERAKGNILERFSAQQFPDLHSELNLSSLELGDSALYFCASSVDGMVRRYTFGSGTRLTVV.

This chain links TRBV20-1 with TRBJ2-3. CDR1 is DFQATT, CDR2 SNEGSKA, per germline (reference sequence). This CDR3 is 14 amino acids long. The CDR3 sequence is CSASMGSYTDTQYF.

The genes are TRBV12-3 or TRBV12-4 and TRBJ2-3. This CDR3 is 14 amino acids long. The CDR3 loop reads CASSIQVITDTQYF.

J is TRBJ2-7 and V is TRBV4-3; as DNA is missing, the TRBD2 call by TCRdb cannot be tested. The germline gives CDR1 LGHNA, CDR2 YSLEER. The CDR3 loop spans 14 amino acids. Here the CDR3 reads CASSQEGTSYEQYF.

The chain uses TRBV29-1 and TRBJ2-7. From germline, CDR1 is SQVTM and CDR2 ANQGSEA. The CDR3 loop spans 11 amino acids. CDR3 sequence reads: CSVLRSYEQYF.